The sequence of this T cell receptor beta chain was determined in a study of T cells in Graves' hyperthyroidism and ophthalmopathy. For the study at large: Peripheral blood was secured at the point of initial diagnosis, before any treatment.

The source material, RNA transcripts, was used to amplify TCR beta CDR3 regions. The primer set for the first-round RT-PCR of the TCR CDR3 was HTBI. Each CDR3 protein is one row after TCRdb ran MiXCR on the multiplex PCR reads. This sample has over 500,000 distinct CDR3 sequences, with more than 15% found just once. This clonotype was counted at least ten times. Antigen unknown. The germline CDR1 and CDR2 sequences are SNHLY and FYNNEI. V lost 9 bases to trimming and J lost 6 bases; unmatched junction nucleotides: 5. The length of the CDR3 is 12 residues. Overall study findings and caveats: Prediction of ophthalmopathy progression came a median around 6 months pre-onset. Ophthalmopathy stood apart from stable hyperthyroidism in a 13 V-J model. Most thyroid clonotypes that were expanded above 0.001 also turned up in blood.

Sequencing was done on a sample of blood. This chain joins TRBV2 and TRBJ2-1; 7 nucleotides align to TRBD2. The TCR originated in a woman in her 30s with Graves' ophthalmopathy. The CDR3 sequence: CARRLASNEQFF. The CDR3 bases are TGTGCCAGAAGACTAGCATCCAATGAGCAGTTCTTC.